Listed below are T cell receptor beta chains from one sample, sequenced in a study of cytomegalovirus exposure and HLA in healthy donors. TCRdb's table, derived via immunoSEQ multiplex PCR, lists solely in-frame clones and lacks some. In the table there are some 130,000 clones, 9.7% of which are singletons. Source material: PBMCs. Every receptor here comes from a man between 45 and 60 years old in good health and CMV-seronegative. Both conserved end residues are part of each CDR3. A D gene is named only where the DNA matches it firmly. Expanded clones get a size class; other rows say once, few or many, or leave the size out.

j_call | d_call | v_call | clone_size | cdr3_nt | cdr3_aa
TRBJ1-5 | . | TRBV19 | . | TGTGCCAGTAGTATAGATATGAGGGTCGGGCAGCCCCAGAATTTT | CASSIDMRVGQPQNF
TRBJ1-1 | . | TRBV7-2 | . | TGTGCCAGCAGGAGACAGCCGATGAACACTGAAGCTTTCTTT | CASRRQPMNTEAFF
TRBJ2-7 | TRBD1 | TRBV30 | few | TGTGCCTGGAGGGGACGCGGACAGGGGCCCTACGAGCAGTACTTC | CAWRGRGQGPYEQYF
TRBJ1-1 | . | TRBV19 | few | TGTGCCAGTAGTATGAAGGGCAGGGCGCGGGGCACTGAAGCTTTCTTT | CASSMKGRARGTEAFF
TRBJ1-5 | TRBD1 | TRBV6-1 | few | TGTGCCAGCAAGAAACAGGGGAATCAGCCCCAGCATTTT | CASKKQGNQPQHF
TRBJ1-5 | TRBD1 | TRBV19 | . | TGTGCCAGTAGTATACTGGGACAGAGCAGGGGCAATCAGCCCCAGCATTTT | CASSILGQSRGNQPQHF
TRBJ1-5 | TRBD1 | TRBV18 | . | TGTGCCAGCTCAAGCAGGGGGAGCAATCAGCCCCAGCATTTT | CASSSRGSNQPQHF
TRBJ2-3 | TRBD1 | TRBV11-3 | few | TGTGCCAGCAGCTTATACGGACAGGGGGGAGATACGCAGTATTTT | CASSLYGQGGDTQYF
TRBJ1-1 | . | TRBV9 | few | TGTGCCAGCAGCGTAGACAGTGGGGGGGTGAACACTGAAGCTTTCTTT | CASSVDSGGVNTEAFF
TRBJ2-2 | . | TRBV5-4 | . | TGTGCCAGCAGCTTGCGGGACATCAACACCGGGGAGCTGTTTTTT | CASSLRDINTGELFF
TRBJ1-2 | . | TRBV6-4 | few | TGTGCCAGCAGTGACTCGCAGGGGTATGGCTACACCTTC | CASSDSQGYGYTF
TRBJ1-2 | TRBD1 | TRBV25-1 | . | TGTGCCAGCAGTATACCGAATCGGCGGACAGGAGACGGCTACACCTTC | CASSIPNRRTGDGYTF
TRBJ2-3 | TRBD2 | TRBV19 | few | TGTGCCAGTAGTTACAGCGGGAGGGCCCTAGATACGCAGTATTTT | CASSYSGRALDTQYF
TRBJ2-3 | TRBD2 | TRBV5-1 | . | TGCGCCAGCAGCTTGCAAGCGGGGGGGCCAGATACGCAGTATTTT | CASSLQAGGPDTQYF
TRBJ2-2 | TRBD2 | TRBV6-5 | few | TGTGCCAGCAAGGGACTAGCGGGAGCCGGGGAGCTGTTTTTT | CASKGLAGAGELFF
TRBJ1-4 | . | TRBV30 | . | TGTGCCTGGAGGACAGGCTTAAATGAAAAACTGTTTTTT | CAWRTGLNEKLFF